The 18 T cell receptor beta chains listed next were all sequenced from one sample in a study of cytomegalovirus exposure and HLA in healthy donors. Primers for the PCR totalled 60 Vbeta and 13 Jbeta. The data were produced by immunoSEQ multiplex PCR, yet TCRdb's version contains in-frame clones alone and is incomplete. The profile shows just under 95,000 clones, almost 85% of them singletons. Sequenced: PBMCs. The receptors come from a woman aged 18-35 years in good health and CMV-seropositive.

V usage is TRBV28 and J usage is TRBJ1-2; D call uncertain. Trimming pared 8 bases from V and 4 bases from J, leaving 14 bases between. The CDR3 is 13 residues long. In germline, CDR1 is MDHEN, CDR2 SYDVKM. The CDR3 bases are TGTGCCAGCGCAAACCTGGGGAGCTATGGCTACACCTTC. This sequence encodes CASANLGSYGYTF.

This chain links TRBV6-6 with TRBJ1-6; 7 nucleotides match TRBD1. With 4 bases clipped from V and 6 bases from J, the junction kept 3 bases outside the gene matches. The CDR3 runs to 14 residues. Germline lookup yields CDR1 MNHNY and CDR2 SVGAGI (reference sequence). CDR3 DNA sequence: TGTGCCAGCAGTTGGACAGGACGTAATTCACCCCTCCACTTT. Translated, it gives CASSWTGRNSPLHF.

CDR3: CASSELEANSPLHF. CDR3 DNA: TGTGCCAGCAGTGAATTGGAGGCTAATTCACCCCTCCACTTT. The chain uses TRBV2 and TRBJ1-6; D remains unclear. The CDR3 has 14 residues. The V and J ends lost 2 bases and 6 bases respectively, with 8 bases between them. CDR1 SNHLY and CDR2 FYNNEI come from the germline V gene. The variable domain in full, completed from reference TRBV2 and TRBJ1-6, reads EPEVTQTPSHQVTQMGQEVILRCVPISNHLYFYWYRQILGQKVEFLVSFYNNEISEKSEIFDDQFSVERPDGSNFTLKIRSTKLEDSAMYFCASSELEANSPLHFGNGTRLTVT.

This clone has only one observation. The chain employs TRBV7-9 and TRBJ1-6; TRBD1 matches at 9 bases. CDR3 length: 16 amino acids. Germline values: CDR1 SEHNR, CDR2 FQNEAQ (reference sequence). Trimming removed 5 bases from V and 10 bases from J; junction bases left unmatched: 12. DNA of the CDR3: TGTGCCAGCAGCCCCACGGGACAGGGAGGAAGATCACCCCTCCACTTT. Protein sequence: CASSPTGQGGRSPLHF.

This chain joins TRBV5-1 and TRBJ1-4; 7 positions match TRBD1. CDR1 and CDR2 from the germline V gene are SGHRS and YFSETQ. The CDR3 contains 15 residues. Trimming cost V 0 bases and J 5 bases; bases outside gene matches: 4. CDR3 DNA: TGCGCCAGCAGCTTGGATGGGACAGAAAATGAAAAACTGTTTTTT. Translated: CASSLDGTENEKLFF.

The CDR3 coding sequence is TGCGCCAGCAGCAGCCAGGGGAGTTCTTGGCCCCTCCACTTT. This translates into CASSSQGSSWPLHF. This chain links TRBV4-1 with TRBJ1-6, with D perhaps TRBD1 (6 bases). This CDR3 has 14 residues. Germline V gene sequence: CDR1 MGHRA, CDR2 YSYEKL. V lost 5 bases and J lost 13, with 18 bases in between.

The chain joins TRBV6-1 to TRBJ2-1, with 10 bases identical to TRBD2. The CDR3 spans 14 residues. CDR1 is MNHNS and CDR2 is SASEGT in the germline V gene. V shed 10 bases, J shed 6 bases, and the junction held 9 bases outside the gene matches. In DNA, the CDR3 is TGTGCCACGACCCTAGCGGGAGCCTCCAATGAGCAGTTCTTC. Amino acids: CATTLAGASNEQFF.

V is TRBV13 and J is TRBJ2-1, with 7 bases lining up with TRBD2. The CDR3 runs 13 residues. V lost 6 bases and J lost 8; bases outside the gene matches: 7. Germline loops: CDR1 PRHDT, CDR2 FYEKMQ (reference sequence). In DNA, the CDR3 is TGTGCCAGCAGGTGGGAGGGTAACCATGAGCAGTTCTTC. Its translation is CASRWEGNHEQFF.

A few counts support this clone. The chain has TRBV28 and TRBJ2-1, with 14 bases that match TRBD2. This CDR3 region has 17 residues. The germline V gene has CDR1 MDHEN and CDR2 SYDVKM. V was pared by 3 bases and J by 8 bases, with 9 bases of the junction left unmatched. Written as DNA, the CDR3 is TGTGCCAGCAGTTTTCCCCCGACTAGCGGGAGGGCCTATGAGCAGTTCTTC. Translated, it gives CASSFPPTSGRAYEQFF.

The chain uses TRBV5-1 and TRBJ2-5; D ambiguous. V was clipped by 1 base and J by 3 bases, with 10 bases between them. CDR3 size: 14 residues. From germline, CDR1 is SGHRS and CDR2 YFSETQ. The CDR3 spells CASSLNSPKETQYF. The CDR3 DNA reads as TGCGCCAGCAGCTTGAACAGTCCTAAAGAGACCCAGTACTTC.

V usage is TRBV2 and J usage is TRBJ2-5, with 8 bases matching TRBD2. V shed 6 bases and J 5 bases; nucleotides not matched to a gene: 8. Germline V gene data show CDR1 as SNHLY and CDR2 as FYNNEI. The CDR3 runs to 14 residues. CDR3 DNA sequence: TGTGCCAGCAGAGCGGGACTAGTACAGGAGACCCAGTACTTC. Translation gives CASRAGLVQETQYF.

This clone showed up just a few times. The chain has TRBV21-1 and TRBJ1-1. TRBV21-1 is a pseudogene locus. This CDR3 has 17 amino acids. The CDR3 sequence is CASTLPSGGIGNTEAFF. The CDR3 coding sequence is TGTGCCAGCACCCTCCCCAGTGGGGGGATAGGGAACACTGAAGCTTTCTTT.

The V and J genes are TRBV6-1 and TRBJ2-1; possible D gene TRBD1, 5 bases. CDR3 size: 15 residues. V was trimmed by 0 bases and J by 4 bases, leaving 10 bases between them. The germline CDR1 and CDR2 sequences are MNHNS and SASEGT. The CDR3 sequence: CASSEARQIYNEQFF. The CDR3 nucleotides read TGTGCCAGCAGTGAAGCCAGACAGATATACAATGAGCAGTTCTTC.

The chain combines TRBV6-5 with TRBJ1-6, with D possibly being TRBD1 (6 bases). Germline CDR1 is MNHEY and CDR2 is SVGAGI. This CDR3 is 16 amino acids long. Trimming took off 3 bases at V and 7 bases at J, with 16 bases between the two ends. This chain's CDR3 is CASSYAHPRGNSPLHF. As DNA, the CDR3 is TGTGCCAGCAGTTATGCACACCCCAGGGGAAATTCACCCCTCCACTTT.

The rearrangement joins TRBV7-9 to TRBJ2-2, with D maybe TRBD2 (5 bases). The CDR3 has 17 residues. The germline CDR1 and CDR2 sequences are SEHNR and FQNEAQ (reference sequence). V was clipped by 3 bases and J by 2 bases, with 16 bases between them. CDR3 bases: TGTGCCAGCAGCTTCGAGGGTCTGGAATCCAACACCGGGGAGCTGTTTTTT. Amino acid sequence: CASSFEGLESNTGELFF.

The V and J genes are TRBV5-1 and TRBJ2-5; D unresolved. V lost 1 base, J lost 4 bases, and 17 bases lay in between. CDR3 length equals 16 residues. Per the germline V gene, CDR1 is SGHRS and CDR2 is YFSETQ. The CDR3 sequence is CASSLLVGARLETQYF. In DNA, the CDR3 is TGCGCCAGCAGCTTGTTGGTGGGCGCCAGGCTAGAGACCCAGTACTTC.

The chain uses TRBV15 and TRBJ2-2, with a possible D match to TRBD2 (5 bases). Trimming shortened V by 2 bases and J by 5 bases, and 21 bases separated the two germline ends. CDR1 and CDR2 (germline): LNHNV, YYDKDF (reference sequence). The CDR3 has 18 amino acids. The CDR3 is CATSRKTNIVKITGELFF. CDR3 DNA sequence: TGTGCCACCAGCAGAAAGACTAACATCGTGAAAATTACCGGGGAGCTGTTTTTT.

This chain uses TRBV7-8 with TRBJ2-7, with D unresolved. The CDR3 runs 16 residues. Germline V gives CDR1 SGHVS, CDR2 FQNEAQ. V lost 5 bases, J lost 2 bases, and 19 bases lay in between. The CDR3 is CASSRLISVQAYEQYF. CDR3 DNA: TGTGCCAGCAGCCGATTAATCTCGGTGCAAGCCTACGAGCAGTACTTC.